This entry describes one T cell receptor (beta chain). The PCR ran on 60 Vbeta and 13 Jbeta primers. The assay was immunoSEQ multiplex PCR, and TCRdb's table has in-frame clones only and misses some. The sample carries fewer than 200,000 clones, 71% recorded once. Trimming took off 3 bases at V and 2 bases at J, with 10 bases between the two ends. From germline, CDR1 is LNHDA and CDR2 SQIVND (reference sequence). This CDR3 spans 15 amino acids. This sample stems from a study of cytomegalovirus exposure and HLA in healthy donors. Sequenced input: PBMCs. The J gene is TRBJ2-2, the V gene TRBV19, with D hard to call. The TCR sequence derives from a woman aged 25-40 years in good health and CMV-seronegative. The CDR3 DNA follows: TGTGCCAGTAGTATGGGTCAGACAAACACCGGGGAGCTGTTTTTT. This encodes CASSMGQTNTGELFF.